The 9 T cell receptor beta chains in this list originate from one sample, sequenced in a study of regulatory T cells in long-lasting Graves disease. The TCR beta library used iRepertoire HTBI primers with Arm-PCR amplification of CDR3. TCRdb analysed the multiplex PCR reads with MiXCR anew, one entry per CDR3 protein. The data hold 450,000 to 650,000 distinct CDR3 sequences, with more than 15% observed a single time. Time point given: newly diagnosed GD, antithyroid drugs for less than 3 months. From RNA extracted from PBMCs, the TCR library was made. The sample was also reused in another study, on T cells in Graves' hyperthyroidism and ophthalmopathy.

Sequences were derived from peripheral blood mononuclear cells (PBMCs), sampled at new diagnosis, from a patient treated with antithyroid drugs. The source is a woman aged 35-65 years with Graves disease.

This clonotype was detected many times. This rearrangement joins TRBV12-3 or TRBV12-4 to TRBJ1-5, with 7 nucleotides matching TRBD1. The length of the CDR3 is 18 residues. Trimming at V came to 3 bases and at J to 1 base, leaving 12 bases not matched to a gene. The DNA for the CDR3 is TGTGCCAGCAGTTTGGGCAGGGGGTATGGAGTGAGCAATCAGCCCCAGCATTTT. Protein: CASSLGRGYGVSNQPQHF.

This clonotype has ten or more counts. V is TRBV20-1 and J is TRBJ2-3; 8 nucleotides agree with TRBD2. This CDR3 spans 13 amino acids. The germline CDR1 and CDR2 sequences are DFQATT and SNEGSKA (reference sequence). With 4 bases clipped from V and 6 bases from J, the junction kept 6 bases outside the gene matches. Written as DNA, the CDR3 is TGCAGTGCTAACGGGGGGGCCTTGGATACGCAGTATTTT. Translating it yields CSANGGALDTQYF.

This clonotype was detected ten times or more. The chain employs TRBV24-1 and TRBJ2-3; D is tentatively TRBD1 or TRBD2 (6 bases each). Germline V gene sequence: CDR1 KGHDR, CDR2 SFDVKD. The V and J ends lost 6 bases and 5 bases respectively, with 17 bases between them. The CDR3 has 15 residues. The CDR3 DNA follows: TGTGCCACCAGTCTGGGGGGCGCATGGGGAGATACGCAGTATTTT. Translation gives CATSLGGAWGDTQYF.

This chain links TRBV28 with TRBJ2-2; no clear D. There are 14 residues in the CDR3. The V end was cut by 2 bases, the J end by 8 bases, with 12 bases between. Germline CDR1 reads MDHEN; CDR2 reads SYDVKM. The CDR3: CASSLVQYGGELFF. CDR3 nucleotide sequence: TGTGCCAGCAGTTTAGTCCAGTACGGGGGGGAGCTGTTTTTT.

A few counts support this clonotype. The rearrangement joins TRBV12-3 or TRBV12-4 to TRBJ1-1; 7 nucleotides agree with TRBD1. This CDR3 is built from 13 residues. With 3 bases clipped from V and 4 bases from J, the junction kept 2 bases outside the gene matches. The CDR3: CASSLDRFTEAFF. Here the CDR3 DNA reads TGTGCCAGCAGTTTGGACAGGTTCACTGAAGCTTTCTTT.

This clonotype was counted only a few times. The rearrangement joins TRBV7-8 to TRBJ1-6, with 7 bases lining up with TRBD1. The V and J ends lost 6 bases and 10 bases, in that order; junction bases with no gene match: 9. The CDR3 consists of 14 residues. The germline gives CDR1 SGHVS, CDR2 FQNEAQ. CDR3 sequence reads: CASSSGTVTSPLHF. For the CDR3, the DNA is TGTGCCAGCAGTTCAGGGACAGTAACATCACCCCTCCACTTT.

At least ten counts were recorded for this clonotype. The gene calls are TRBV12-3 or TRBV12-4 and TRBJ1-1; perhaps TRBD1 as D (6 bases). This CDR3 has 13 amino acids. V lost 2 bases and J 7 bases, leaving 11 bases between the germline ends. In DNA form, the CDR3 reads TGTGCCAGCAGTTTAACAGGGTACCTTGAAGCTTTCTTT. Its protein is CASSLTGYLEAFF.

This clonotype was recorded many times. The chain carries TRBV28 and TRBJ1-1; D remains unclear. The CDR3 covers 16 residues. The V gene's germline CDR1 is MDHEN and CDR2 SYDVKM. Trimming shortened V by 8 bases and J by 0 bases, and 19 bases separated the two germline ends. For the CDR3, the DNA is TGTGCCAGCCCTCCCAGCGGGCAAACAATGAACACTGAAGCTTTCTTT. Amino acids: CASPPSGQTMNTEAFF.

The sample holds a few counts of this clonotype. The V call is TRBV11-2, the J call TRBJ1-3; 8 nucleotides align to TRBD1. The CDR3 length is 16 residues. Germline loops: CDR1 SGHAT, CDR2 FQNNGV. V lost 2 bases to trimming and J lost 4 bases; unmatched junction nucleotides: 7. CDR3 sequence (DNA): TGTGCCAGCAGCTTACCGCCCCAGGGGGCCGGAAACACCATATATTTT. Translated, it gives CASSLPPQGAGNTIYF. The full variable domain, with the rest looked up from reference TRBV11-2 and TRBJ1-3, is EAGVAQSPRYKIIEKRQSVAFWCNPISGHATLYWYQQILGQGPKLLIQFQNNGVVDDSQLPKDRFSAERLKGVDSTLKIQPAKLEDSAVYLCASSLPPQGAGNTIYFGEGSWLTVV.